The 29 T cell receptor beta chains in this list originate from one sample, sequenced in a study of blood T cell repertoires in COVID-19. Assay used: immunoSEQ multiplex PCR; TCRdb lists only in-frame clones, some missing. Of under 300,000 clones in the sample, roughly three quarters were seen once. The sequencing input was peripheral blood. These receptor sequences come from a middle-aged woman with active or convalescent COVID-19.

This chain joins TRBV3-1 (or the pseudogene TRBV3-2) and TRBJ1-1, with no clear D. This CDR3 is 14 amino acids long. The V end was cut by 0 bases, the J end by 2 bases, with 7 bases between. Looked up from germline, CDR1 is LGHDT and CDR2 is YNNKEL (reference sequence). The CDR3 reads CASSQEGSNTEAFF. DNA of the CDR3: TGTGCCAGCAGCCAAGAGGGCAGCAACACTGAAGCTTTCTTT.

Notes on this clone: Other DNA sequences in the sample encode the same CDR3. This sequence joins TRBV5-1 and TRBJ1-2; D is possibly TRBD1 (5 bases). The length of the CDR3 is 15 residues. V lost 4 bases to trimming and J lost 4 bases, with 17 bases between them. Germline-derived CDR1 and CDR2 are SGHRS and YFSETQ. CDR3: CASSTEVGGRYGYTF. The CDR3 nucleotides are TGCGCCAGCAGCACGGAGGTGGGGGGTCGCTATGGCTACACCTTC.

The V and J genes are TRBV29-1 and TRBJ2-7; 7 bases align to TRBD1. This CDR3 spans 13 amino acids. Trimming at V came to 8 bases and at J to 1 base, leaving 8 bases not matched to a gene. Germline V gives CDR1 SQVTM, CDR2 ANQGSEA. The CDR3 DNA reads TGCAGCATTACCCAGACAGGGTCCTACGAGCAGTACTTC. Translated, it gives CSITQTGSYEQYF.

The CDR3 sequence is CAWSVQLTDTQYF. The CDR3, as DNA: TGTGCCTGGAGTGTACAACTAACAGATACGCAGTATTTT. This rearrangement joins TRBV30 to TRBJ2-3; the D is unclear. V was shortened by 0 bases and J by 3 bases, with 7 bases between the two germline ends. The germline V gene has CDR1 GTSNPN and CDR2 SVGIG (reference sequence). This CDR3 has 13 residues.

This chain joins TRBV18 and TRBJ2-2, with no clear D. The germline V gene has CDR1 KGHSH and CDR2 LQKENI. The length of the CDR3 is 12 residues. V was pared by 5 bases and J by 3 bases, with 4 bases between. CDR3: CASSSYTGELFF. The DNA for the CDR3 is TGTGCCAGCTCATCCTACACCGGGGAGCTGTTTTTT.

CDR3 in amino acids: CSAEGAGGYTF. CDR3 coding DNA: TGCAGTGCGGAGGGGGCTGGCGGCTACACCTTC. This chain links TRBV20-1 with TRBJ1-2; 7 bases agree with TRBD1. Losses at the gene ends were 6 bases for V and 8 bases for J; bases not matched to a gene: 6. Per germline, CDR1 DFQATT and CDR2 SNEGSKA (reference sequence). This CDR3 region has 11 residues.

Only a few counts were recorded for this clone. DNA for the CDR3: TGTGCCAGCAGCTCCAGGGGGCGCGCTGATGGCTACACCTTC. Its translation is CASSSRGRADGYTF. The chain uses TRBV7-2 and TRBJ1-2, with 8 bases matching TRBD1. The CDR3 totals 14 residues. Looked up from germline, CDR1 is SGHTA and CDR2 is FQGNSA. The J segment lost 6 bases and the V segment lost 4 bases, leaving 7 bases of the junction unmatched.

The rearrangement uses TRBV2 and TRBJ2-7, with TRBD2 identical over 7 bases. The CDR3 has 13 amino acids. Germline lookup yields CDR1 SNHLY and CDR2 FYNNEI. J gave up 4 bases and V 4 bases, and 4 bases lay outside the gene matches. The CDR3 sequence is CASSGGEGYEQYF. The CDR3 DNA sequence: TGTGCCAGCAGTGGCGGGGAGGGATACGAGCAGTACTTC.

This chain links TRBV6-6 with TRBJ1-1, with 8 nucleotides matching TRBD1. Germline CDR1 reads MNHNY; CDR2 reads SVGAGI (reference sequence). Trimming cost V 0 bases and J 2 bases; bases outside gene matches: 2. CDR3 length: 15 residues. The CDR3 nucleotides are TGTGCCAGCAGTTACTCCTCAGGGGGCAACACTGAAGCTTTCTTT. Translated, it gives CASSYSSGGNTEAFF.

The chain recombines TRBV21-1 with TRBJ1-2; the D call of TRBD1 is as the table states it, not checked on the DNA. TRBV21-1 corresponds to a pseudogene. The CDR3 spans 14 residues. The CDR3: CASTPDRGVWGYTF. CDR3 in DNA: TGTGCCAGCACGCCGGACAGGGGCGTCTGGGGCTACACCTTC.

J is TRBJ1-2 and V is TRBV6-1, with D possibly being TRBD1 (6 bases). The CDR3 has 15 residues. The V end was cut by 2 bases, the J end by 5 bases, with 15 bases between. The V gene's germline CDR1 is MNHNS and CDR2 SASEGT. The CDR3: CASSELGRGRYGYTF. As DNA, the CDR3 is TGTGCCAGCAGTGAATTGGGCAGGGGACGGTATGGCTACACCTTC.

A word on this clone: A junction end diverges from the germline sequence, so it may reflect a read error. This chain joins TRBV6-6 and TRBJ2-3, with 9 bases identical to TRBD2. From germline, CDR1 is MNHNY and CDR2 SVGAGI (reference sequence). The CDR3 has 14 residues. Here the CDR3 reads CASSLLGGGGALNF. DNA for the CDR3: TGTGCCAGCAGCCTCCTCGGGGGCGGGGGGGCCTTGAATTTT.

The CDR3 DNA reads as TGTGCCAGCAGCCGCGGCCCTCCGGATGGCTACACCTTC. Its translation: CASSRGPPDGYTF. The V call is TRBV3-1 (or the pseudogene TRBV3-2), the J call TRBJ1-2; no firm D call. CDR1 is LGHDT and CDR2 is YNNKEL in the germline V gene (reference sequence). With 4 bases removed from V and 6 bases from J, the gap between germline ends came to 12 bases. The CDR3 has 13 amino acids.

The chain uses TRBV28 and TRBJ2-3, with D possibly TRBD1 on 5 matching bases. The CDR3 has 14 amino acids. The V gene lost 3 bases and the J gene lost 0 bases, with 7 bases spanning the gap. Germline assignment: CDR1 MDHEN and CDR2 SYDVKM. CDR3 sequence (DNA): TGTGCCAGCAGTTTGGCAGGGAGCACAGATACGCAGTATTTT. Translated: CASSLAGSTDTQYF.

The genes are TRBV9 and TRBJ2-2; 7 nucleotides line up with TRBD2. CDR1 and CDR2 (germline): SGDLS, YYNGEE. The CDR3 has 15 residues. The trim removed 0 bases at V and 5 bases at J, leaving 4 bases unmatched. DNA for the CDR3: TGTGCCAGCAGCGTAGTGGCGGGAGATACCGGGGAGCTGTTTTTT. Residues: CASSVVAGDTGELFF. Full variable domain (rest looked up from reference TRBV9 and TRBJ2-2): DSGVTQTPKHLITATGQRVTLRCSPRSGDLSVYWYQQSLDQGLQFLIQYYNGEERAKGNILERFSAQQFPDLHSELNLSSLELGDSALYFCASSVVAGDTGELFFGEGSRLTVL.

This rearrangement joins TRBV12-5 to TRBJ2-2; 8 bases map to TRBD2. Losses at the gene ends were 3 bases for V and 1 base for J; bases not matched to a gene: 4. CDR3 length: 16 amino acids. Germline V gene lookup returns CDR1 LGHNT and CDR2 FRNRAP. The CDR3, as DNA: TGTGCTAGTGGTTTCGGGCTAGCGGGGAACACCGGGGAGCTGTTTTTT. Translation gives CASGFGLAGNTGELFF.

The chain employs TRBV18 and TRBJ1-1, with a tentative D call TRBD1 (5 bases). The V end lost 6 bases, the J end lost 5 bases, and 13 bases lay between the germline ends. Germline loops: CDR1 KGHSH, CDR2 LQKENI. The CDR3 totals 13 residues. This CDR3 is CASSAGGLTEAFF. For the CDR3, the DNA is TGTGCCAGCTCGGCTGGGGGACTTACTGAAGCTTTCTTT.

V usage is TRBV9 and J usage is TRBJ1-1, with 7 bases aligning to TRBD1. Trimming at V came to 0 bases and at J to 7 bases, leaving 6 bases not matched to a gene. The CDR3 extends over 14 amino acids. Germline assignment: CDR1 SGDLS and CDR2 YYNGEE. The CDR3 loop is CASSVVGGGVEAFF. CDR3 DNA: TGTGCCAGCAGCGTAGTAGGAGGGGGCGTTGAAGCTTTCTTT.

The chain recombines TRBV28 with TRBJ1-1; D call uncertain. V lost 6 bases to trimming and J lost 4 bases, with 6 bases between them. The CDR3 extends over 11 amino acids. Germline V gene data show CDR1 as MDHEN and CDR2 as SYDVKM. CDR3 loop: CASSRSTEAFF. The CDR3 DNA reads as TGTGCCAGCAGCCGGAGCACTGAAGCTTTCTTT.

The chain carries TRBV14 and TRBJ2-5, with 8 nucleotides matching TRBD1. The CDR3 sequence is 18 residues long. Germline values: CDR1 SGHDN, CDR2 FVKESK. Trimming at V came to 1 base and at J to 4 bases, leaving 14 bases not matched to a gene. CDR3 nucleotides: TGTGCCAGCAGCCAAGGGATAACAATGGACAGGGTTGGAGAGACCCAGTACTTC. Translating gives CASSQGITMDRVGETQYF.

This clone was counted once. This chain joins TRBV3-1 (or the pseudogene TRBV3-2) and TRBJ1-1, with D tentatively TRBD1 (6 bases). This CDR3 spans 15 amino acids. V was pared by 7 bases and J by 5 bases, with 20 bases between. Germline assignment: CDR1 LGHDT and CDR2 YNNKEL (reference sequence). The CDR3 loop reads CASMVMGSRGTEAFF. CDR3 nucleotides: TGTGCCAGCATGGTGATGGGGTCCAGGGGAACTGAAGCTTTCTTT.

The V and J genes are TRBV28 and TRBJ1-2, with D possibly matching TRBD1 (6 bases). From germline, CDR1 is MDHEN and CDR2 SYDVKM. V lost 3 bases, J lost 8 bases, and 13 bases lay in between. The CDR3 extends over 13 amino acids. The CDR3: CASSFQGRRGYTF. As DNA, the CDR3 is TGTGCCAGCAGTTTTCAGGGGCGCCGAGGCTACACCTTC.

J is TRBJ1-5 and V is TRBV28, with D perhaps TRBD1 (6 bases). The germline V gene encodes CDR1 MDHEN and CDR2 SYDVKM. CDR3 size: 15 residues. V dropped 7 bases and J dropped 9 bases, with 22 bases sitting between them. The CDR3: CASNQSPDSRTPQHF. DNA of the CDR3: TGTGCCAGCAACCAATCACCGGACAGCCGGACGCCCCAGCATTTT.

The chain couples TRBV10-2 to TRBJ2-5; a possible D gene is TRBD2 (7 bases). Trimming took 4 bases from V and 4 from J, leaving 13 bases between them. The CDR3 sequence is 14 residues long. Germline V CDR1 and CDR2: WSHSY, SAAADI. The CDR3 loop reads CASSVGGALETQYF. The DNA for the CDR3 is TGCGCCAGCAGTGTTGGGGGGGCTCTAGAGACCCAGTACTTC.

This rearrangement joins TRBV11-2 to TRBJ1-6; D is unresolved. In germline, CDR1 is SGHAT, CDR2 FQNNGV. The CDR3 contains 16 residues. The V gene lost 1 base and the J gene lost 8 bases, with 15 bases spanning the gap. CDR3 DNA: TGTGCCAGCAGCTTAGCAAGCCTGCGACTAGATTCACCCCTCCACTTT. Translation: CASSLASLRLDSPLHF.

As to this clone: The sample carries other DNA sequences with the same CDR3. J is TRBJ1-5 and V is TRBV19; D gene ambiguous. CDR1 LNHDA and CDR2 SQIVND come from the germline V gene (reference sequence). Trimming stripped 3 bases from V and 4 bases from J, with 7 bases between. There are 13 residues in the CDR3. The CDR3 region is CASSMGGNQPQHF. CDR3 DNA sequence: TGTGCCAGTAGTATGGGAGGTAATCAGCCCCAGCATTTT.

This rearrangement joins TRBV9 to TRBJ1-1; no reliable D call. V lost 4 bases, J lost 5 bases, and 12 bases lay in between. This CDR3 has 13 residues. Germline CDR1 reads SGDLS; CDR2 reads YYNGEE. The CDR3 bases are TGTGCCAGCAGCCCCCCAGGAGGGACTGAAGCTTTCTTT. Translated, it gives CASSPPGGTEAFF.

The chain joins TRBV19 to TRBJ2-5, with a tentative D call TRBD1 (7 bases). Germline V gene data show CDR1 as LNHDA and CDR2 as SQIVND (reference sequence). V gave up 9 bases and J gave up 5 bases, with 10 bases separating them. The CDR3 covers 11 residues. The CDR3 DNA sequence: TGTGCCAGCGCAGGGGGGGAGACCCAGTACTTC. It specifies CASAGGETQYF. Complete variable domain (other parts from reference TRBV19 and TRBJ2-5): DGGITQSPKYLFRKEGQNVTLSCEQNLNHDAMYWYRQDPGQGLRLIYYSQIVNDFQKGDIAEGYSVSREKKESFPLTVTSAQKNPTAFYLCASAGGETQYFGPGTRLLVL.

This clone has a count of ten or more. The V and J genes are TRBV10-2 and TRBJ2-1, with a tentative D call TRBD2 (6 bases). V was clipped by 0 bases and J by 4 bases, with 7 bases between them. This CDR3 spans 14 amino acids. Germline CDR1 WSHSY, CDR2 SAAADI. CDR3 sequence: CASSESGGYNEQFF. Here the CDR3 DNA reads TGCGCCAGCAGTGAGTCTGGAGGGTACAATGAGCAGTTCTTC.